These T cell receptor beta chains were read from a single sample in a study of cytomegalovirus exposure and HLA in healthy donors. TCRdb keeps only in-frame clones here, not all; method: immunoSEQ multiplex PCR. The sample records over 150,000 clones, more than 75% being singletons. The sequencing sample was made of PBMCs. The receptors stem from a man between 25 and 39 years old in good health and CMV-seropositive. Each CDR3 is given with its conserved first and last residue. The order of the fields is J gene, D gene, clone size, V gene, CDR3 DNA, CDR3 protein. The D gene is left open where the match is weak. Some rows have no size entry. The others give once, few or many, or a class for an expanded clone.

>TRBJ1-5|TRBD1|.|TRBV7-2
TGTGCCAGCAGCGCATCCGGGACAGGGGCGGGTCAGCCCCAGCATTTT
CASSASGTGAGQPQHF
>TRBJ2-7|TRBD1|.|TRBV9
TGTGCCAGCAGTGCCATGGGACAGGGGGCCCACGAGCAGTACTTC
CASSAMGQGAHEQYF
>TRBJ2-7|TRBD2|.|TRBV30
TGTGCCTGGAGTGTACCCGGGGGAGGGCGAGTAAACGAGCAGTACTTC
CAWSVPGGGRVNEQYF
>TRBJ1-5|TRBD1|.|TRBV6-5
TGTGCCAGCAGGACACAGGGGGCTGGCAATCAGCCCCAGCATTTT
CASRTQGAGNQPQHF
>TRBJ2-3|TRBD1|.|TRBV2
TGTGCCGTCCCCGAGGGACAGGGCACAGATACGCAGTATTTT
CAVPEGQGTDTQYF
>TRBJ1-5|.|.|TRBV30
TGTGCCTGGAGTCCTGGACAGCAGCCCCAGCATTTT
CAWSPGQQPQHF
>TRBJ1-4|.|.|TRBV19
TGTGCCAGTAGGCCAGGGGCAACTAATGAAAAACTGTTTTTT
CASRPGATNEKLFF
>TRBJ2-2|.|.|TRBV6-6
TGTGCCAGCAGTGATGCAGGGATCGGGGAGCTGTTTTTT
CASSDAGIGELFF
>TRBJ1-1|TRBD1|.|TRBV5-1
TGCGCCAGCAGCTTGTATGGAGGGACAGGATGGCTGAACACTGAAGCTTTCTTT
CASSLYGGTGWLNTEAFF
>TRBJ2-6|TRBD1|.|TRBV4-1
TGCGCCAGCAGTAGAGAGGGACAGGTGATCTCTGGGGCCAACGTCCTGACTTTC
CASSREGQVISGANVLTF
>TRBJ1-1|TRBD1|once|TRBV29-1
TGCAGCGCTGGACAGGGGTATACTGAAGCTTTCTTT
CSAGQGYTEAFF
>TRBJ2-5|.|.|TRBV19
TGTGCCAGTAGTACAGGGTCCTGGGAGACCCAGTACTTC
CASSTGSWETQYF
>TRBJ1-1|TRBD1|.|TRBV7-6
TGTGCCAGCAGCTTAGGGACAGGGGACCCCATGAACACTGAAGCTTTCTTT
CASSLGTGDPMNTEAFF
>TRBJ2-7|.|.|TRBV5-1
TGCGCCAGCAGCCCGGGGCGGGGGCGACTCTCCTACGAGCAGTACTTC
CASSPGRGRLSYEQYF
>TRBJ2-4|TRBD2|.|TRBV30
TGTGCCTGGAGTCGGGGACTAGTAATCGGAAACATTCAGTACTTC
CAWSRGLVIGNIQYF
>TRBJ2-7|.|once|TRBV27
TGTGCCAGCAGTTTGGGGGCCTTGTCCTACGAGCAGTACTTC
CASSLGALSYEQYF
>TRBJ1-2|.|.|TRBV12-5
TGTGCTAGTTCAGGGGAATATGGCTACACCTTC
CASSGEYGYTF
>TRBJ2-2|.|.|TRBV7-8
TGTGCCAGCAGCTATCGACAGGCGAACACCGGGGAGCTGTTTTTT
CASSYRQANTGELFF
>TRBJ2-1|.|.|TRBV5-1
TGCGCCAGCAGCTTAAATAGCAATGAGCAGTTCTTC
CASSLNSNEQFF
>TRBJ2-7|TRBD1|.|TRBV5-1
TGCGCCAGCAGCCCCAGGGACAGTTCCTACGAGCAGTACTTC
CASSPRDSSYEQYF
>TRBJ2-7|.|.|TRBV2
TGTGCCAGCATCCCCTCCCGGATAAGCCGGGGATCCTACGAGCAGTACTTC
CASIPSRISRGSYEQYF
>TRBJ1-1|TRBD1|once|TRBV5-4
TGTGCCAGCAGCAAGGGACAGGGAGAGACTGAAGCTTTCTTT
CASSKGQGETEAFF